The clone carrying this TCR beta chain was counted a single time. Its cognate antigen is unknown. V gave up 5 bases and J gave up 5 bases, with 14 bases separating them. Germline CDR1 reads MDHEN; CDR2 reads SYDVKM. CDR3 length: 14 residues. Investigators sought sequencing depths of between 1 in 200,000 and 1 in 1 million T cells. The protocol was immunoSEQ multiplex PCR, while the TCRdb copy is restricted to in-frame clones and leaves out a portion. This sample has about 72,000 clones, with around 82% found just once. This record belongs to a study of cytotoxic CD8 clonotypes in ibrutinib-treated CLL. The overall study: The patients comprised about a dozen relapsed/refractory and roughly 15 treatment-naive cases, about 18 IGHV unmutated.

Notes on the study in general: The study found clonality rose at ibrutinib response, then fell toward baseline at progression.

Sequences were derived from PBMCs, sampled at disease progression, from a patient treated with ibrutinib. This receptor was identified in a human donor with chronic lymphocytic leukemia. J is TRBJ2-3 and V is TRBV28; D may be TRBD1 or TRBD2 (6 bases each). This chain's CDR3 is CASSMGGDRDTQYF. CDR3 DNA: TGTGCCAGCAGTATGGGGGGCGATCGAGATACGCAGTATTTT.